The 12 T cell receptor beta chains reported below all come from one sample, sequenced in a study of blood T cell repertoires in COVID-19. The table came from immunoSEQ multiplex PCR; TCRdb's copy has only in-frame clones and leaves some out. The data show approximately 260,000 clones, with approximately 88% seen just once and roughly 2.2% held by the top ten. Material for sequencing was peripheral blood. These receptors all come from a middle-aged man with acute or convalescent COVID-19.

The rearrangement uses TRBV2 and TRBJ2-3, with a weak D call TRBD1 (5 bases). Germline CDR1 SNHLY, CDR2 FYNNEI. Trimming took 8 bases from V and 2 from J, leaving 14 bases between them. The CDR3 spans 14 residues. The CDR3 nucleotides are TGTGCCAGCCAGGGATTAGATACCACAGATACGCAGTATTTT. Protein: CASQGLDTTDTQYF.

The CDR3 protein is CASSNRGAAFF. In DNA, the CDR3 is TGTGCCAGTAGCAACAGGGGGGCGGCTTTCTTT. The chain recombines TRBV19 with TRBJ1-1, with TRBD1 matching over 8 bases. This CDR3 is built from 11 residues. The V and J ends lost 6 bases and 11 bases, in that order; junction bases with no gene match: 5. The V gene's germline CDR1 is LNHDA and CDR2 SQIVND (reference sequence).

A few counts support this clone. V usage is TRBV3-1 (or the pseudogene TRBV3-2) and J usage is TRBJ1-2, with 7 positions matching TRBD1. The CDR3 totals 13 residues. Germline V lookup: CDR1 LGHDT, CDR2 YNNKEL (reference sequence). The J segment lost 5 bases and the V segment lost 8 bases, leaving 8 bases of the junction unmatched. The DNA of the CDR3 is TGTGCCAGCGGTCGTCCAGGGGGGTATGGCTACACCTTC. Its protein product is CASGRPGGYGYTF.

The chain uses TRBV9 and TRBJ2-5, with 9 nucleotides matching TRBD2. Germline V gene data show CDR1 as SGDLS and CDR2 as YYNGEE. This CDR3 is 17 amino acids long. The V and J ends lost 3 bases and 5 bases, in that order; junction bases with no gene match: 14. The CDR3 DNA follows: TGTGCCAGCAGCGCCACCGGCGGCGGGGGGGGCCTGGAGACCCAGTACTTC. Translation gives CASSATGGGGGLETQYF.

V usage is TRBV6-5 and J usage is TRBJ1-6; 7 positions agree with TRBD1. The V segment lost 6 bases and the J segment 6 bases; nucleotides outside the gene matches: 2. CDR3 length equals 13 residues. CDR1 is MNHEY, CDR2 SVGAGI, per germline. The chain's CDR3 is CASRTGFNSPLHF. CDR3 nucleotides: TGTGCCAGCAGGACAGGGTTTAATTCACCCCTCCACTTT.

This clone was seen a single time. The CDR3 sequence is CASSHFRSGGSNTEAFF. CDR3 sequence (DNA): TGTGCCAGCAGCCATTTTAGGTCGGGGGGGTCGAACACTGAAGCTTTCTTT. The chain recombines TRBV7-9 with TRBJ1-1; possible D gene TRBD1, 5 bases. V lost 5 bases to trimming and J lost 1 base, with 20 bases between them. Germline lookup yields CDR1 SEHNR and CDR2 FQNEAQ (reference sequence). This CDR3 is 17 amino acids long.

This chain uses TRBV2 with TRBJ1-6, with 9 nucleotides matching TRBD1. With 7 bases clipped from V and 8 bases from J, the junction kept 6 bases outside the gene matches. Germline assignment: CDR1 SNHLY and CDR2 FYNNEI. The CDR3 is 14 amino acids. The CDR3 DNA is TGTGCCAGCACCTTGACAGGGGGATATTCACCCCTCCACTTT. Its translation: CASTLTGGYSPLHF.

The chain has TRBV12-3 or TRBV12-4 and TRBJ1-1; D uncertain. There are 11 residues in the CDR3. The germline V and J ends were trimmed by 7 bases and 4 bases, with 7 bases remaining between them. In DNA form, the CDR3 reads TGTGCCAGCACCCTGTCCACTGAAGCTTTCTTT. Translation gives CASTLSTEAFF.

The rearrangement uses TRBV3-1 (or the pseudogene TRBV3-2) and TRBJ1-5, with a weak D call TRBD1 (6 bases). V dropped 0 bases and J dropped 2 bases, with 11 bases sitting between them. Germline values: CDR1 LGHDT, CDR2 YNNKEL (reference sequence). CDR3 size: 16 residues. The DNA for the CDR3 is TGTGCCAGCAGCCAAGATCGCGGGGGCGGCAATCAGCCCCAGCATTTT. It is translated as CASSQDRGGGNQPQHF.

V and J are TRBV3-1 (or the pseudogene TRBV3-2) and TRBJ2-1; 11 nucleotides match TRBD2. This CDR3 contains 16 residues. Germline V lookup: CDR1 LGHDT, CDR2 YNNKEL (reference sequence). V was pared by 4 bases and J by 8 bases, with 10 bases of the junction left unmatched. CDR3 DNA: TGTGCCAGCAGCCCCCCCCGACTAGCGGGGAGGTATGAGCAGTTCTTC. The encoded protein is CASSPPRLAGRYEQFF.

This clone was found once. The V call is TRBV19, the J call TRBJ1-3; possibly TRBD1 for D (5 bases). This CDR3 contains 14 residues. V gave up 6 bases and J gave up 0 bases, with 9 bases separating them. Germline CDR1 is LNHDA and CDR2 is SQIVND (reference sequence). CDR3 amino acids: CASRTGSSGNTIYF. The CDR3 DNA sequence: TGTGCCAGTAGAACAGGTTCCTCTGGAAACACCATATATTTT.

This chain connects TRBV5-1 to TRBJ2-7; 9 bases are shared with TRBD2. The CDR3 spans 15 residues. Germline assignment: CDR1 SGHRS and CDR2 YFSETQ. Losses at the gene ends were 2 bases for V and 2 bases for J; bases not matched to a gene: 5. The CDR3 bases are TGCGCCAGCAGCTTAGGCGGGGGGGGTACCTACGAGCAGTACTTC. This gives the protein CASSLGGGGTYEQYF.